Reported below is one T cell receptor beta chain. Measured with immunoSEQ multiplex PCR; TCRdb has only the in-frame clones, and not every one. In the table there are under 30,000 clones, roughly 90% of which are singletons. The sample is drawn from a study of blood T cell repertoires in COVID-19. The CDR3 sequence is 16 residues long. Germline loops: CDR1 SGHTA, CDR2 FQGTGA. Trimming at V came to 4 bases and at J to 2 bases, leaving 5 bases not matched to a gene. The gene calls are TRBV7-3 and TRBJ2-3; 11 nucleotides agree with TRBD2. The source of this sequence is a human donor with active COVID-19. The donor label of this sample is uncertain. Sequencing was carried out using peripheral blood. In nucleotides, the CDR3 is TGTGCCAGCAGCTCAGGGACTAGCGGTTTCACAGATACGCAGTATTTT. It codes for CASSSGTSGFTDTQYF.